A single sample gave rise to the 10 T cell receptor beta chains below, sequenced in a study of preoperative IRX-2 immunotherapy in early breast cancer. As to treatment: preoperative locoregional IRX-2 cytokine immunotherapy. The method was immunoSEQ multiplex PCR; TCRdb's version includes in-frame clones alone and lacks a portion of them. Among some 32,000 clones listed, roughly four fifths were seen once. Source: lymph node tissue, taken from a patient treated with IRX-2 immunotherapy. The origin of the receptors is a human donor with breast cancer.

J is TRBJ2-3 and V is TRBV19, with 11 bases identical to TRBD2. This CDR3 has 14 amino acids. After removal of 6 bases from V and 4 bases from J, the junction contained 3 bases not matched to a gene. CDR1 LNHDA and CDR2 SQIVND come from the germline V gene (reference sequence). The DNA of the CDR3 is TGTGCCAGTAGAACTAGCGGGGGTCCAGATACGCAGTATTTT. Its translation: CASRTSGGPDTQYF.

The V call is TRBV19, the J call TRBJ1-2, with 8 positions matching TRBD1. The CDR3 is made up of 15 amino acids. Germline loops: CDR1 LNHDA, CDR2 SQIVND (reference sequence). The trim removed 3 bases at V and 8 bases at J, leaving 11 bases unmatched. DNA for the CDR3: TGTGCCAGTAGTATCGCGGACAGGGCTATTGACGGCTACACCTTC. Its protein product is CASSIADRAIDGYTF.

The CDR3 sequence is CASSTRQGRTGELFF. The CDR3 coding sequence is TGTGCCAGCAGTACCCGACAGGGAAGGACCGGGGAGCTGTTTTTT. V and J are TRBV28 and TRBJ2-2, with 7 bases aligning to TRBD1. CDR3 size: 15 residues. Germline trimming cut 5 bases from V and 5 bases from J; bases unmatched to any gene: 8. Germline assignment: CDR1 MDHEN and CDR2 SYDVKM.

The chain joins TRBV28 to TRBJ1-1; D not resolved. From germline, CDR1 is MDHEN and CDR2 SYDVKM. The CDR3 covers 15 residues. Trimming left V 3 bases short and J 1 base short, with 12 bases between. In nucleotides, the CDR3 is TGTGCCAGCAGTTTTGTACGATTAGGGAACACTGAAGCTTTCTTT. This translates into CASSFVRLGNTEAFF.

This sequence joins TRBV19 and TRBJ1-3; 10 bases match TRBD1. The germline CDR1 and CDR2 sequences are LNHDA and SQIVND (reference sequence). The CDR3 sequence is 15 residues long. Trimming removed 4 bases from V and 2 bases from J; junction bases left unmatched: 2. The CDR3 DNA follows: TGTGCCAGTAGTACCGGACAGGGGGCTGGAAACACCATATATTTT. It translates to CASSTGQGAGNTIYF.

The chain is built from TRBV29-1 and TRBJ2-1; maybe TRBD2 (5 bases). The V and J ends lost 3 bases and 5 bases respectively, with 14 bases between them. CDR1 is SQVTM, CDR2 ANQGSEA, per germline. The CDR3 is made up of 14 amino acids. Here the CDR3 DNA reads TGCAGCGTTGAGGGCCTAGCAGACGACAATGAGCAGTTCTTC. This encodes CSVEGLADDNEQFF.

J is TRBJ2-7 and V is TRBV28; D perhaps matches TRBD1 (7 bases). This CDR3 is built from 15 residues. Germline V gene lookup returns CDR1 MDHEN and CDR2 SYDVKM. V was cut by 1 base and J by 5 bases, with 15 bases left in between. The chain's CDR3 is CASSLSPQGGHEQYF. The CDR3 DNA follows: TGTGCCAGCAGTTTATCTCCCCAGGGGGGCCACGAGCAGTACTTC.

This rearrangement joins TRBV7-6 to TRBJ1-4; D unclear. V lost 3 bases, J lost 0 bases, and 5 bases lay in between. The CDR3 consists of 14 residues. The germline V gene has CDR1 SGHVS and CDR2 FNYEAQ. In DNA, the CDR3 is TGTGCCAGCAGCTTGGCCGCAACTAATGAAAAACTGTTTTTT. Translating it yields CASSLAATNEKLFF.

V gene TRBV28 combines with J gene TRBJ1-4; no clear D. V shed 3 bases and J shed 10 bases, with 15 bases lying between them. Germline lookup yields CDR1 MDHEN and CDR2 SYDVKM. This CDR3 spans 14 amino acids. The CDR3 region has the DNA TGTGCCAGCAGTTTGGGCAGACTCGGTGGAAAACTGTTTTTT. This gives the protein CASSLGRLGGKLFF.

Written as DNA, the CDR3 is TGTGCCAGCAGTTTATACGTCGGAAGGGCCTACGAGCAGTACTTC. It specifies CASSLYVGRAYEQYF. The chain links TRBV28 to TRBJ2-7; the D is unclear. V dropped 1 base and J dropped 2 bases, with 12 bases sitting between them. This CDR3 has 15 residues. Germline V gene lookup returns CDR1 MDHEN and CDR2 SYDVKM.